This entry describes one TCR beta chain. The target antigen is unknown. Profiled with immunoSEQ multiplex PCR; TCRdb holds only in-frame clones, not every one. The table lists about 100,000 clones, 65% to 90% of them singletons, with 5% to 7.5% in the top ten. The data are from a study of T cell responses to AZD1222 COVID-19 vaccine. The wider study: Second-dose schedules of about 4 or about 12 weeks were combined. Overall study findings and caveats: Reports indicate that nearly half of spike-specific TCRs are directed at unmutated variant regions.

V gave up 5 bases and J gave up 0 bases, with 11 bases separating them. Per the germline V gene, CDR1 is SGHVS and CDR2 is FNYEAQ. This CDR3 is built from 14 residues. The V and J genes are TRBV7-6 and TRBJ2-7; possibly TRBD1 for D (6 bases). The sequences come from peripheral blood, collected on day 0 of AZD1222 vaccination. The origin of this receptor is an adult in good health. The CDR3 DNA reads TGTGCCAGCAGCCCCCAGACAGGCTCCTACGAGCAGTACTTC. This gives the protein CASSPQTGSYEQYF.